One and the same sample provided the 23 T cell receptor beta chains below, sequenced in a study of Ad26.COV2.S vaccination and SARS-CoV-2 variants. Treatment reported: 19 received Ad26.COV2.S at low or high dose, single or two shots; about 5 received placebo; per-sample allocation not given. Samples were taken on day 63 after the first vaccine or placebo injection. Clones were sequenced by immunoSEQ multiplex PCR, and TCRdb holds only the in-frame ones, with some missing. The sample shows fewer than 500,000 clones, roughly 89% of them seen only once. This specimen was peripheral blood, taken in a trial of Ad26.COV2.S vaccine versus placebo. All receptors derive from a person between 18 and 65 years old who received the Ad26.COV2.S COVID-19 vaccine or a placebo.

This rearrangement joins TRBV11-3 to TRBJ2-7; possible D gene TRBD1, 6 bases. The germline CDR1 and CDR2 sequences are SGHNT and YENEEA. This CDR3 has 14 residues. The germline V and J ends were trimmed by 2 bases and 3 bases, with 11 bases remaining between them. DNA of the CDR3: TGTGCCAGCAGCTTACGAGGGGGTAGCTACGAGCAGTACTTC. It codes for CASSLRGGSYEQYF.

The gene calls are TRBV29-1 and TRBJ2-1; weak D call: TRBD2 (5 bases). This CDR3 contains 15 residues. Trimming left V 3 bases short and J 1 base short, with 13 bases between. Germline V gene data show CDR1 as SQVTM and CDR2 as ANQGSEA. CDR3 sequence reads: CSVDSHTSSYNEQFF. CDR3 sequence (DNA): TGCAGCGTTGATAGCCATACTAGTTCCTACAATGAGCAGTTCTTC.

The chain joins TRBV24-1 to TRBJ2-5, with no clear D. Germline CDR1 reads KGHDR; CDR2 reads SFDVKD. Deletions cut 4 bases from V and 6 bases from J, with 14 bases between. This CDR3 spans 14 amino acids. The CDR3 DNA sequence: TGTGCCACCAGTGAACCAGAGGTTCCCCAGACCCAGTACTTC. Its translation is CATSEPEVPQTQYF.

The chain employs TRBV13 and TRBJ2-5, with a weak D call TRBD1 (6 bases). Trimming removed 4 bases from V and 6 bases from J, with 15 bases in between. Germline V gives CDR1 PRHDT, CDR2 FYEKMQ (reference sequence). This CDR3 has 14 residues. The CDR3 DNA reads TGTGCCAGCAGCTCCTTCAGGGGCAGGCAGACCCAGTACTTC. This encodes CASSSFRGRQTQYF.

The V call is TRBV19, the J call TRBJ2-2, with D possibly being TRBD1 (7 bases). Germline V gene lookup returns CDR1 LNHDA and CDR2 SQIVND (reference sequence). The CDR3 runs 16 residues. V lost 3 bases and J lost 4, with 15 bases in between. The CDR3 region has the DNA TGTGCCAGTAGTATGGGAGGAACAGGGGTCACCGGGGAGCTGTTTTTT. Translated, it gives CASSMGGTGVTGELFF.

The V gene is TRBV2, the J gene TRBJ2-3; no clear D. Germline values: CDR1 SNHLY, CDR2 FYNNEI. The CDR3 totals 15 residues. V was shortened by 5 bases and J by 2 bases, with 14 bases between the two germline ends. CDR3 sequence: CASSIGWSFTDTQYF. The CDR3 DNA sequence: TGTGCCAGCAGTATTGGATGGAGCTTCACAGATACGCAGTATTTT.

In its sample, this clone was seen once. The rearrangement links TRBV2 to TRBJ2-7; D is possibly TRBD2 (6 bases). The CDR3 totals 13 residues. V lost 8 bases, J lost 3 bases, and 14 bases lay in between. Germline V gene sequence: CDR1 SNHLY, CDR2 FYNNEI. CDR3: CASFRDSNYEQYF. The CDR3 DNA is TGTGCCAGCTTCCGGGACTCGAACTACGAGCAGTACTTC.

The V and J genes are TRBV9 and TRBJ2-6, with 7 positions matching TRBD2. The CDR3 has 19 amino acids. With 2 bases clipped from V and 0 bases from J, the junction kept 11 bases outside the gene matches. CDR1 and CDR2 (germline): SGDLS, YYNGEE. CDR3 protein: CASSVTLGLSPSGANVLTF. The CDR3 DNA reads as TGTGCCAGCAGCGTCACTTTGGGACTATCTCCCTCTGGGGCCAACGTCCTGACTTTC.

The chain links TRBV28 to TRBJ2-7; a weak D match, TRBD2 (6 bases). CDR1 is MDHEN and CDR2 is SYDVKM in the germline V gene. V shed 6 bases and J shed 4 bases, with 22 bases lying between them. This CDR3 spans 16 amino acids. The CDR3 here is CASSPLGREKRYEQYV. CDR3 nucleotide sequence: TGTGCCAGCAGCCCTCTAGGTCGGGAGAAGAGATACGAGCAGTACGTC.

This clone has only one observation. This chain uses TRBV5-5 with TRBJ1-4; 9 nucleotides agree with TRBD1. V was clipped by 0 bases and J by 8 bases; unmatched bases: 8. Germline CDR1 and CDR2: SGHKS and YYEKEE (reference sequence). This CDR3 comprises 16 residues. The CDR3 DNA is TGTGCCAGCAGCTTGGGCGTACAGGGGGCTGGGGAAAAACTGTTTTTT. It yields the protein CASSLGVQGAGEKLFF.

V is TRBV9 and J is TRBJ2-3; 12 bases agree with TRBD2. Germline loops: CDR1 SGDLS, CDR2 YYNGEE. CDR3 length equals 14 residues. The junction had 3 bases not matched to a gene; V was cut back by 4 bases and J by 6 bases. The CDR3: CASSPTSGRDTQYF. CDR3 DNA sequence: TGTGCCAGCAGCCCTACTAGCGGGAGGGATACGCAGTATTTT.

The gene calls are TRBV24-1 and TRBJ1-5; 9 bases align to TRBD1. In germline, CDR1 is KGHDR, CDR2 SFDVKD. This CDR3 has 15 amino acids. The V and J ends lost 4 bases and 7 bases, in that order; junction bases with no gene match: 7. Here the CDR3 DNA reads TGTGCCACCAGTGACACCGGGACAGGGAAACAGCCCCAGCATTTT. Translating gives CATSDTGTGKQPQHF.

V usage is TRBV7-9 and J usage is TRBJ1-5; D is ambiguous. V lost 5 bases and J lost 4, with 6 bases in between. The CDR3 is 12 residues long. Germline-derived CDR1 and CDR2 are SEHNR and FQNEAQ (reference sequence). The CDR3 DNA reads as TGTGCCAGCAGCCAAGGGAATCAGCCCCAGCATTTT. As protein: CASSQGNQPQHF.

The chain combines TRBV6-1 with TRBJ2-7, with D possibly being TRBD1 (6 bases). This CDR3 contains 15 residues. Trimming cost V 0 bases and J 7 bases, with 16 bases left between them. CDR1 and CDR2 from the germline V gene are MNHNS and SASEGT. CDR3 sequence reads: CASSEASAGQGEQYF. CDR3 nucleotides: TGTGCCAGCAGTGAAGCCTCAGCTGGGCAGGGGGAGCAGTACTTC.

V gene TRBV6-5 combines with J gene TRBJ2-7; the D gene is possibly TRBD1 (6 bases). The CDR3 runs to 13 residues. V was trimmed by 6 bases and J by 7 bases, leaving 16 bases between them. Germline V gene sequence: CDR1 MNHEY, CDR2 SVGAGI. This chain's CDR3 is CASRGNRVREQYF. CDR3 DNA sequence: TGTGCCAGCAGAGGTAACAGGGTACGGGAGCAGTACTTC.

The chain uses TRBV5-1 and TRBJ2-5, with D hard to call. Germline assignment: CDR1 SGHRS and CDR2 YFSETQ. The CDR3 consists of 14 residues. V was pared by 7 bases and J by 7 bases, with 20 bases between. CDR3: CASHLGPSSRTQYF. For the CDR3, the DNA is TGCGCCAGCCACCTCGGACCGTCGTCCCGGACCCAGTACTTC.

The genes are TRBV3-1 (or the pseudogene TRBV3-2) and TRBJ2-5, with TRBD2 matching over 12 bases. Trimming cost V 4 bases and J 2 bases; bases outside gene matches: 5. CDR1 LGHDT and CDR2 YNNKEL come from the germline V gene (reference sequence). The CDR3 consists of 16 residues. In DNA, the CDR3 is TGTGCCAGCAGCCTAGGACTAGCGGGGACGCAAGAGACCCAGTACTTC. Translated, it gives CASSLGLAGTQETQYF.

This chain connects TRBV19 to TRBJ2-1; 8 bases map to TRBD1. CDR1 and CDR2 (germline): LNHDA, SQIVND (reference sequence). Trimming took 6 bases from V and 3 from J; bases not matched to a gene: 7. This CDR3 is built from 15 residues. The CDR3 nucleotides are TGTGCCAGTAGGACCACGGACAGGGACTACAATGAGCAGTTCTTC. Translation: CASRTTDRDYNEQFF. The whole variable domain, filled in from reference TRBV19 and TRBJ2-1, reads DGGITQSPKYLFRKEGQNVTLSCEQNLNHDAMYWYRQDPGQGLRLIYYSQIVNDFQKGDIAEGYSVSREKKESFPLTVTSAQKNPTAFYLCASRTTDRDYNEQFFGPGTRLTVL.

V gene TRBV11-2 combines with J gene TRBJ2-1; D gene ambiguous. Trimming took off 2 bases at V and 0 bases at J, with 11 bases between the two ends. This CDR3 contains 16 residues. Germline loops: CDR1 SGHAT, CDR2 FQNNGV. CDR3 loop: CASSLFTFSSYNEQFF. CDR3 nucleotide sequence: TGTGCCAGCAGCTTATTTACTTTTAGCTCCTACAATGAGCAGTTCTTC. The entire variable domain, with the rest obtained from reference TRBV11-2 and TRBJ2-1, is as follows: EAGVAQSPRYKIIEKRQSVAFWCNPISGHATLYWYQQILGQGPKLLIQFQNNGVVDDSQLPKDRFSAERLKGVDSTLKIQPAKLEDSAVYLCASSLFTFSSYNEQFFGPGTRLTVL.

The CDR3 loop is CASIRGGYNEQFF. In nucleotides, the CDR3 is TGTGCCAGCATTCGAGGAGGTTACAATGAGCAGTTCTTC. The V gene is TRBV2, the J gene TRBJ2-1, with D perhaps TRBD2 (5 bases). The germline V gene encodes CDR1 SNHLY and CDR2 FYNNEI. V was clipped by 7 bases and J by 4 bases, with 11 bases between them. This CDR3 spans 13 amino acids.

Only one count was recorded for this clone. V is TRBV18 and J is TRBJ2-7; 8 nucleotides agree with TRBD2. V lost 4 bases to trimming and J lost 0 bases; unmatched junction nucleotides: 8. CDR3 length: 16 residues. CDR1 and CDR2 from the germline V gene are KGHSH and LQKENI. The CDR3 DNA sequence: TGTGCCAGCTCACAGAACTCACTAGCGGCCTCCTACGAGCAGTACTTC. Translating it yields CASSQNSLAASYEQYF.

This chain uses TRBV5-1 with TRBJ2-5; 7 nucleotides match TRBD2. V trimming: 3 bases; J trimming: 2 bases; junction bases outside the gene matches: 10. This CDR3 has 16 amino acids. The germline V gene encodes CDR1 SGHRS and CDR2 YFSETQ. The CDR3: CASSSLLTSRQETQYF. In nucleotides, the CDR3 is TGCGCCAGCAGCTCACTCCTGACTAGCAGACAAGAGACCCAGTACTTC.

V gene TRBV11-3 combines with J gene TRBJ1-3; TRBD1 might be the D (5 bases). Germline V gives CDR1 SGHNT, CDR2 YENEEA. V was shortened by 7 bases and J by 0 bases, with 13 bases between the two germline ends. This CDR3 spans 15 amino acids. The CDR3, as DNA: TGTGCCAGCAAGGGACGGTCAAGCTCTGGAAACACCATATATTTT. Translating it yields CASKGRSSSGNTIYF.